The rows below give T cell receptor beta chains drawn from one sample of a study of T cells in Graves' hyperthyroidism and ophthalmopathy. Each CDR3 protein is one row after TCRdb ran MiXCR on the multiplex PCR reads. This sample has hundreds of thousands of distinct CDR3 sequences, with roughly 25% found just once. Sequencing was performed on blood. These receptors came from a man aged 50 to 60 with Graves' hyperthyroidism. Both conserved end residues are part of each CDR3.

CDR3	V	J
CASSHGSGLSANYGYTF	TRBV18	TRBJ1-2
CARSLADGIEAFF	TRBV7-8	TRBJ1-1
CASSLNRGLVEQYF	TRBV5-1	TRBJ2-7
CASSFNRGDYGYTF	TRBV11-3	TRBJ1-2
CASSGPGGTDIQYF	TRBV9	TRBJ2-4
CASSLSGANYGYTF	TRBV11-2	TRBJ1-2
CASMGARNQPQHF	TRBV6-1	TRBJ1-5
CASGLSGTGRGYTF	TRBV12-5	TRBJ1-2
CASSYATSGIETQYF	TRBV6-5	TRBJ2-5
CASSLGARINQPQHF	TRBV5-6	TRBJ1-5
CSAAGVWSYNEQFF	TRBV20-1	TRBJ2-1
CASRPQYGIRSGANVLTF	TRBV7-9	TRBJ2-6
CASSPPGQFRRETQYF	TRBV7-2	TRBJ2-5
CASSLGGVGGLTYEQYF	TRBV7-2	TRBJ2-7
CSVDKTGGSPEAFF	TRBV29-1	TRBJ1-1
CASRPGTGRGAFF	TRBV19	TRBJ1-1
CASSLVQYNQPQHF	TRBV28	TRBJ1-5
CASSFGLSQGMREQYF	TRBV12-3/TRBV12-4	TRBJ2-7
CASSQDGLAGGLADTQYF	TRBV4-1	TRBJ2-3
CASSRKAGFTQYF	TRBV3-1	TRBJ2-3
CASSSRQGYTF	TRBV9	TRBJ1-2
CSVVVETYEQYF	TRBV29-1	TRBJ2-7
CASSTGTVGAELFF	TRBV5-4	TRBJ1-4
CASSLAASTDTQYF	TRBV7-9	TRBJ2-3
CASSFERAPGSTDTQYF	TRBV27	TRBJ2-3
CATSRDSFPNTEAFF	TRBV15	TRBJ1-1
CASSLSVYEQYF	TRBV5-6	TRBJ2-7
CASSLAGLRNTGELFF	TRBV12-3/TRBV12-4	TRBJ2-2
CASSRSPETQYF	TRBV27	TRBJ2-5
CASSQLRNTGELFF	TRBV3-1	TRBJ2-2
CASSPRSSYEQYF	TRBV7-8	TRBJ2-7
CASSPQRNTGELFF	TRBV18	TRBJ2-2
CASSPRTTSSYNEQFF	TRBV7-9	TRBJ2-1
CSVEGQGFSGNTIYF	TRBV29-1	TRBJ1-3
CASSLFGAGTNEKLFF	TRBV7-2	TRBJ1-4
CASSYGTAETYEQYF	TRBV5-1	TRBJ2-7
CASSVVINTEAFF	TRBV9	TRBJ1-1
CASSFRGHDTGELFF	TRBV7-9	TRBJ2-2
CASGGGGYGYTF	TRBV6-2/TRBV6-3	TRBJ1-2